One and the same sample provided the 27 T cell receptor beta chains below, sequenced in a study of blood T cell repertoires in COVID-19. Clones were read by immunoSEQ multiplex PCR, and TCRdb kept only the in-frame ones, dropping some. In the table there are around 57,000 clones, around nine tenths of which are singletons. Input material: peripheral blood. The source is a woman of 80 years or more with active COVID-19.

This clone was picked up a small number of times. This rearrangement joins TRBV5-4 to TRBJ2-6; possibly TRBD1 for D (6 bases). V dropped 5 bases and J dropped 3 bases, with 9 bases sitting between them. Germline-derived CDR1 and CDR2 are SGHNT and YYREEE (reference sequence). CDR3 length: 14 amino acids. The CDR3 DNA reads TGTGCCAGCAGTCAGGGGTTTGGGGCCAACGTCCTGACTTTC. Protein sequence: CASSQGFGANVLTF. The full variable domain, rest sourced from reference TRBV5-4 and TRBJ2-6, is ETGVTQSPTHLIKTRGQQVTLRCSSQSGHNTVSWYQQALGQGPQFIFQYYREEENGRGNFPPRFSGLQFPNYSSELNVNALELDDSALYLCASSQGFGANVLTFGAGSRLTVL.

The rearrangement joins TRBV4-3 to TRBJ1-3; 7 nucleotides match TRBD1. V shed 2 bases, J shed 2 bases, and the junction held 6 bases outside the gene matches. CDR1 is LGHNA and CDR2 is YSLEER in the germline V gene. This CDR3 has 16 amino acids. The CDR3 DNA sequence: TGCGCCAGCAGCCAAAGGGGGCAGTCCCCTGGAAACACCATATATTTT. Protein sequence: CASSQRGQSPGNTIYF.

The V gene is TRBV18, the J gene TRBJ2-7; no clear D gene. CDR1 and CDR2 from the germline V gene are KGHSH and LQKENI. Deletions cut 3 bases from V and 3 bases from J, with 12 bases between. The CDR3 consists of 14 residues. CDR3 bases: TGTGCCAGCTCACCTTCAGGTCCATTCTACGAGCAGTACTTC. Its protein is CASSPSGPFYEQYF.

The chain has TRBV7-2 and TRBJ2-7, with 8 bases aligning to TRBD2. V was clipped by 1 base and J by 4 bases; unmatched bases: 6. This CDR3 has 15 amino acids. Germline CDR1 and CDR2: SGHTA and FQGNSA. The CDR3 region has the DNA TGTGCCAGCAGCTTAGACGGGGGGGCCGGTTACGAGCAGTACTTC. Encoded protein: CASSLDGGAGYEQYF.

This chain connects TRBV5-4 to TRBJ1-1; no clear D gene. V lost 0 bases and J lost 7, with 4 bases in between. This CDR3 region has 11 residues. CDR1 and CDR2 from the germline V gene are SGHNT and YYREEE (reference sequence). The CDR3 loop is CASSLGGEAFF. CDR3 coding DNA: TGTGCCAGCAGCTTGGGCGGTGAAGCTTTCTTT.

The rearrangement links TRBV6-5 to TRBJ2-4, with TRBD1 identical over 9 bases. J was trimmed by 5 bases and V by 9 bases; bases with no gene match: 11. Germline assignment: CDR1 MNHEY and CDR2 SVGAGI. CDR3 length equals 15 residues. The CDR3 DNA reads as TGTGCCAGTGAAGGTGTTCGACAGGGGGAAAACATTCAGTACTTC. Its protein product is CASEGVRQGENIQYF.

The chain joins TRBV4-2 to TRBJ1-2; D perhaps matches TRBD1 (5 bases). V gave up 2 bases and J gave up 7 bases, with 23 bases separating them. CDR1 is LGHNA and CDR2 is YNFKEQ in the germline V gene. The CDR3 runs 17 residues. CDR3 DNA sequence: TGTGCCAGCAGCCAACGGACCTCCTGGCAGGGCAGGATTGGCTACACCTTC. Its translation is CASSQRTSWQGRIGYTF.

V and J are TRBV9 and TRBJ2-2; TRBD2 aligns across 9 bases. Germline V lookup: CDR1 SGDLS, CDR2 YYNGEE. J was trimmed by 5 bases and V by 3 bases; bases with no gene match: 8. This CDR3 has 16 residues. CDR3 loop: CASSAGRGGWTGELFF. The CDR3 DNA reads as TGTGCCAGCAGCGCCGGGCGGGGGGGCTGGACCGGGGAGCTGTTTTTT.

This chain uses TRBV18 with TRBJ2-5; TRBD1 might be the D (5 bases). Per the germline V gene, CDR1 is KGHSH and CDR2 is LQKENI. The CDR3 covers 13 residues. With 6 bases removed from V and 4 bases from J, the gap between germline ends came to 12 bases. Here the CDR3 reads CASSLGARETQYF. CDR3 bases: TGTGCCAGCTCGCTAGGGGCCCGAGAGACCCAGTACTTC.

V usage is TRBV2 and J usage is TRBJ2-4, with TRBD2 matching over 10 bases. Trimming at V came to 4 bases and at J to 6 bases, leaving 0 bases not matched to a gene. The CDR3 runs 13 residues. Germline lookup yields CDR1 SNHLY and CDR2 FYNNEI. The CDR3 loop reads CASSGTSGNIQYF. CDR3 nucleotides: TGTGCCAGCAGTGGGACTAGCGGAAACATTCAGTACTTC.

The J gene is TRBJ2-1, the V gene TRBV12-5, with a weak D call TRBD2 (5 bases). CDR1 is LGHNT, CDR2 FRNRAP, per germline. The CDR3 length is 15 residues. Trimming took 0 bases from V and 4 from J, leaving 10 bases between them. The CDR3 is CASGLVDGGYNEQFF. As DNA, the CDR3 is TGTGCTAGTGGTTTGGTAGATGGCGGGTACAATGAGCAGTTCTTC. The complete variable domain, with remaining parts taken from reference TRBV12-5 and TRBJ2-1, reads DARVTQTPRHKVTEMGQEVTMRCQPILGHNTVFWYRQTMMQGLELLAYFRNRAPLDDSGMPKDRFSAEMPDATLATLKIQPSEPRDSAVYFCASGLVDGGYNEQFFGPGTRLTVL.

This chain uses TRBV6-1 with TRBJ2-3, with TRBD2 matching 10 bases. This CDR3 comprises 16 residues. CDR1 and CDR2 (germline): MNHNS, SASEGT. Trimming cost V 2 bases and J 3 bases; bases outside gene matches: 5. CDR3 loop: CASSEYQRGGTDTQYF. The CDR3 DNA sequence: TGTGCCAGCAGTGAATATCAGCGGGGGGGGACAGATACGCAGTATTTT.

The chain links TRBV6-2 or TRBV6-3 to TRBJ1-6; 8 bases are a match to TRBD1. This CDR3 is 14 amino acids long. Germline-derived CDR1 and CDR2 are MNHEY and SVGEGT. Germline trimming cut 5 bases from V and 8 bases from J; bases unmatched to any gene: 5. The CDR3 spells CASSRTGTDSPLHF. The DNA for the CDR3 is TGTGCCAGCAGTCGGACAGGGACGGATTCACCCCTCCACTTT.

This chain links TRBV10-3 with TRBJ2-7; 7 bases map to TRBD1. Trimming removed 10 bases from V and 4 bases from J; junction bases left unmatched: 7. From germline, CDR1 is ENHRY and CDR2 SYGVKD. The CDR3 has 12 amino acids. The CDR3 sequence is CATGDSLYEQYF. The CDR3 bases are TGTGCCACCGGGGACAGTCTATACGAGCAGTACTTC.

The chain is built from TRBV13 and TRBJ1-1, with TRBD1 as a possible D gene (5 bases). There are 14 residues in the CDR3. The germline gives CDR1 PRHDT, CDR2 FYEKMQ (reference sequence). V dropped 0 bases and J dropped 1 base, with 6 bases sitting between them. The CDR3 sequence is CASSLGQGNTEAFF. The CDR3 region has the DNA TGTGCCAGCAGCTTAGGCCAGGGGAACACTGAAGCTTTCTTT. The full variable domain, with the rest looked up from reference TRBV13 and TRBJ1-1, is AAGVIQSPRHLIKEKRETATLKCYPIPRHDTVYWYQQGPGQDPQFLISFYEKMQSDKGSIPDRFSAQQFSDYHSELNMSSLELGDSALYFCASSLGQGNTEAFFGQGTRLTVV.

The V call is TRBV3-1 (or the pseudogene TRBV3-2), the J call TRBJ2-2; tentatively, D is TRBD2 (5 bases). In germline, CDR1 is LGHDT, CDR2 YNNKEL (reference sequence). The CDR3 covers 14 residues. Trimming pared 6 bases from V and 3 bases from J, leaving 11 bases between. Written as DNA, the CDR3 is TGTGCCAGCAGAGAATCCGGGGACACCGGGGAGCTGTTTTTT. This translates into CASRESGDTGELFF.

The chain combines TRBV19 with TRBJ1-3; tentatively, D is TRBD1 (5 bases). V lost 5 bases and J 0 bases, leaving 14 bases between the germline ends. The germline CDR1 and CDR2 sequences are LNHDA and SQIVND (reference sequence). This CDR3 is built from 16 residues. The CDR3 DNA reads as TGTGCCAGTAGTCGCTGGGGCAGAACCTCTGGAAACACCATATATTTT. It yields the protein CASSRWGRTSGNTIYF.

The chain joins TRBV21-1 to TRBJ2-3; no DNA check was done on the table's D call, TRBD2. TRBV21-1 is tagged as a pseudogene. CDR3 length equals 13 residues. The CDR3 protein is CASSPPEGNTQYF. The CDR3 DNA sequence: TGTGCCAGCAGCCCACCGGAGGGAAATACGCAGTATTTT.

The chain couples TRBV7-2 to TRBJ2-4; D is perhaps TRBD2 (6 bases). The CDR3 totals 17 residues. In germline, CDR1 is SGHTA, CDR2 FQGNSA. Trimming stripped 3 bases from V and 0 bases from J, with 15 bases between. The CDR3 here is CASSFRRGILAKNIQYF. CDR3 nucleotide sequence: TGTGCCAGCAGCTTTAGGCGGGGTATATTAGCCAAAAACATTCAGTACTTC.

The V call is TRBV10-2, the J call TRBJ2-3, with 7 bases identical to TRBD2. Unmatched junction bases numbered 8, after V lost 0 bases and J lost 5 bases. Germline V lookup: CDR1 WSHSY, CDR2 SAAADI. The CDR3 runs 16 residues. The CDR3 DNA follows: TGCGCCAGCAGTGAGTCTCCAGCGGGGTTATTAGATACGCAGTATTTT. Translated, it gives CASSESPAGLLDTQYF.

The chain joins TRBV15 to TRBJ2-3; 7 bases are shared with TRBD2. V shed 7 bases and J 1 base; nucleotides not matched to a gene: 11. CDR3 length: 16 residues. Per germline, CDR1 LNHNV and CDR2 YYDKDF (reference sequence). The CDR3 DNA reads TGTGCCACCAAGCTATGGCGGGGGTCACGCACAGATACGCAGTATTTT. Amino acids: CATKLWRGSRTDTQYF.

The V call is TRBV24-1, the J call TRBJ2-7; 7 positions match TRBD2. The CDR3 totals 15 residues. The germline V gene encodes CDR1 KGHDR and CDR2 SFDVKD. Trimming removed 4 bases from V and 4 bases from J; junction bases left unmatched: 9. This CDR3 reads CATSDGQGAGYEQYF. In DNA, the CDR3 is TGTGCCACCAGTGACGGGCAGGGAGCGGGGTACGAGCAGTACTTC.

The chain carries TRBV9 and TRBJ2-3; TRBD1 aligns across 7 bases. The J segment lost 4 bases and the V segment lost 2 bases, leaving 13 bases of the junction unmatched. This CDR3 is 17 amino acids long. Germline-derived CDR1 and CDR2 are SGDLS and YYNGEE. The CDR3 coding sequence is TGTGCCAGCAGCGTCCAAGGTCGACAGGGATCACCAGATACGCAGTATTTT. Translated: CASSVQGRQGSPDTQYF. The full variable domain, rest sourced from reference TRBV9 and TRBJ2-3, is DSGVTQTPKHLITATGQRVTLRCSPRSGDLSVYWYQQSLDQGLQFLIQYYNGEERAKGNILERFSAQQFPDLHSELNLSSLELGDSALYFCASSVQGRQGSPDTQYFGPGTRLTVL.

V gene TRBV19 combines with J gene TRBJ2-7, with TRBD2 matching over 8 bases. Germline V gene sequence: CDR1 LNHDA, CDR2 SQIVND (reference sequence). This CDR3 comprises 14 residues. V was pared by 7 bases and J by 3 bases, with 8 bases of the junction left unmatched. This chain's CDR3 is CASTPRGGFYEQYF. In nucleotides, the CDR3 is TGTGCCAGTACCCCCCGGGGGGGATTCTACGAGCAGTACTTC. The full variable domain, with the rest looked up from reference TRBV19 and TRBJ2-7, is DGGITQSPKYLFRKEGQNVTLSCEQNLNHDAMYWYRQDPGQGLRLIYYSQIVNDFQKGDIAEGYSVSREKKESFPLTVTSAQKNPTAFYLCASTPRGGFYEQYFGPGTRLTVT.

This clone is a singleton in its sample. CDR3 residues: CASSPDTGTKGRELFF. In DNA, the CDR3 is TGCGCCAGCAGCCCTGACACCGGGACTAAAGGCCGGGAGCTGTTTTTT. The chain joins TRBV4-3 to TRBJ2-2; 7 bases fit TRBD2. Trimming removed 4 bases from V and 9 bases from J; junction bases left unmatched: 14. Germline V gene sequence: CDR1 LGHNA, CDR2 YSLEER. This CDR3 region has 16 residues.

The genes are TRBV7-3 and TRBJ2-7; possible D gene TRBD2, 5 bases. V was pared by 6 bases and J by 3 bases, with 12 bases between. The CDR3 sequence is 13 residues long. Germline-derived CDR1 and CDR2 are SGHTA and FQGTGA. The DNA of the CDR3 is TGTGCCAGCAGTTCAGCAGAGGGCTACGAGCAGTACTTC. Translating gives CASSSAEGYEQYF.

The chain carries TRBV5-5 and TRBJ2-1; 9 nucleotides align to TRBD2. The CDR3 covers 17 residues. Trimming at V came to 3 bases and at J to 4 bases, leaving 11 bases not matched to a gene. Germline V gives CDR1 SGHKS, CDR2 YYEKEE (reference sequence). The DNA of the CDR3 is TGTGCCAGCAGCTCCCGTCCGGGACTAGCTTATTACAATGAGCAGTTCTTC. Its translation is CASSSRPGLAYYNEQFF.